This TCR beta chain was profiled in a study of PD-L1 blockade in urothelial cancer. This CDR3 has 14 residues. V was cut by 0 bases and J by 6 bases, with 11 bases left in between. Germline values: CDR1 SGHDN, CDR2 FVKESK. TCRdb keeps only in-frame clones here, not all; method: immunoSEQ multiplex PCR. The table records approximately 55,000 clones, about 86% of them present only once. Time point here: pretreatment peripheral blood. The specimen was PBMCs, collected around atezolizumab (anti-PD-L1) treatment. V usage is TRBV14 and J usage is TRBJ1-2; D perhaps matches TRBD1 (5 bases). The sequence came from a man in his fifties or sixties with urothelial cancer. The CDR3 loop is CASSQESGLNGYTF. Here the CDR3 DNA reads TGTGCCAGCAGCCAAGAGTCAGGGTTGAATGGCTACACCTTC.